This T cell receptor (beta chain) was sequenced for a study of shared clonotypes between healthy human individuals (dated by TCRdb to about 2020). For the study in its entirety: The cohort included a few men and a couple of women between 18 and 49 years of age. For each donor, three plates each were used for CD4 naive and CD4 memory, two plates were used for CD8 naive, and one plate was used for CD8 memory. Blood TCR repertoires of a handful of healthy adults were deeply sequenced to estimate repertoire size and the extent of clonotype sharing between individuals. Libraries were prepared and TCR repertoires were sequenced by different laboratories using diverse techniques, in order to increase sequencing depth and limit assay-specific biases. Per donor, leukapheresis produced somewhere between about 0.94 and 8.9 billion PBMCs. Results the study describes overall, beyond this receptor: Across four donors, 5% to 6% of naive CD4, roughly 3.5% of naive CD8, under 2.5% of memory CD4, and approximately 0.4% of memory CD8 clonotypes were shared. Naive subsets generally had larger estimated clonotype richness than memory subsets did. Sampling was limited to blood, and TCR repertoires in tissue likely differ from TCR repertoires in blood. Compared with non-shared clonotypes, the clonotypes found in all four sorted-subset donors had higher generation probabilities. Pairwise subsampling indicated that sequencing depth was expected to affect the degree of clonotype sharing among donors. Rarefaction of sorted-subset datasets indicated incomplete sequencing despite the large sequencing depth. Because the study included a small number of donors, the genetic and exposure-history diversity represented was limited.

Of note for this clone: Its antigen is currently not known. No much larger clone exists at a distance of one base, and base qualities are not known.

Healthy HIV-negative adults with no recently reported acute infections or vaccinations were included as donors. Every donor was a Caucasian adult living in Nashville, Tennessee, USA. CD4+ T cells were enriched by magnetic negative selection; naive cells were then positively selected on CD45RA, and the negative fraction formed the memory subset. Blood was collected by leukapheresis, and PBMCs were isolated by Ficoll-Histopaque density gradient centrifugation and then cryopreserved in liquid nitrogen vapor phase. Analytical flow cytometry was used to check the purity and quantity of each magnetically sorted T cell population. Genomic DNA was isolated from every sorted fraction and measured by UV absorbance on a Nanodrop 2000c. The CDR3 spans 18 residues, from the cysteine through the phenylalanine. Only the CDR3 part of the read is kept: 54 bases, read in frame from the first base. Ends trimmed: V by 9 bases, J by 9 bases; bases unmatched to a gene: 22. As encoded in the germline V gene (reference sequence), CDR1 is LNHDA while CDR2 is SQIVND.

TCR CDR3 regions were amplified from genomic DNA by multiplex PCR using the deep immunoSEQ assay. Genomic DNA extracted from each cell subset was distributed evenly over all wells of several immunoSEQ 96-well plates, and each plate served as one replicate. For sorted subsets, each replicate PCR was loaded with around 220 ng genomic DNA, equivalent to about 33,000 T cell genomes. Purified libraries were quantified with a Qubit 3.0 fluorometer, sized on a Bioanalyzer 2100, and re-quantified with the KAPA Library Quantification kit. Each immunoSEQ 96-well plate was sequenced on its own single-read 150-cycle Illumina NextSeq 550 flow cell. Turning to the authors' computational methods: Because the immunoSEQ output held only junctional sequences and lacked quality scores, the filtering could not match the filtering applied to full-length reads. Sequences were annotated with PyIR, a Python wrapper for IgBLAST v1.9, using IMGT germline references to assign V/J genes and CDR3. Any read was removed if the V/J assignment was weak (E-value above 1e-6), the CDR3 was missing, or the read contained stop codons, out-of-frame junctions, or ambiguous translated residues. A V3J clonotype was defined by an identical inferred V gene, J gene, and CDR3 amino acid sequence. Percentage overlap between repertoires was calculated by dividing the number of shared unique clonotypes by the size of the smaller repertoire. RTK rarefaction, the Chao1 estimator, and Recon v2.1 estimates of unobserved clonotypes were used to assess repertoire richness. OLGA was used to compute generation probabilities for all TCRbeta clonotypes that the gDNA method yielded from a handful of donors. The immuneACCESS repertoire file appears here via TCRdb, limited to in-frame rearrangements. These files lack a portion of the clones; in checked studies, under half of the deficit traces to unresolved V genes, and the cause of the others is not known. V, J and clone size reflect that table, while D and trimming were determined from the DNA. The sample records over a million clones, about 80% of which are singletons. Roughly 0.62% of the sample goes to the ten largest clones.

The chain uses TRBV19 and TRBJ2-1; 11 central nucleotides agree with TRBD2. The specimen sequenced was memory CD4+ T cells from PBMCs. Interpreted using the paper, the cell subset or site label stands for: CD45RA-negative fraction. The TCR sequence derives from a man between 18 and 35 years old in good health. Some clones in this sample may be carry-over from other donors' samples. The nucleotide sequence reads as follows: TGTGCCAGCGCAAATCCGCTGAGCCGGGGACTAGCGGCTATTGAGCAGTTCTTC. It encodes CASANPLSRGLAAIEQFF. When the CDR3 is completed using the reference TRBV19 and TRBJ2-1 genes on either side, the full variable domain is DGGITQSPKYLFRKEGQNVTLSCEQNLNHDAMYWYRQDPGQGLRLIYYSQIVNDFQKGDIAEGYSVSREKKESFPLTVTSAQKNPTAFYLCASANPLSRGLAAIEQFFGPGTRLTVL.